These 13 T cell receptor beta chains came from one sample sequenced in a study of blood T cells in healthy people across ages. Together with a sample-barcoded 5' primer, a J-beta primer mix was included in a second PCR lasting roughly 6 to 12 cycles. TCRdb recomputed calls from the 5' RACE reads with MiXCR, one row per CDR3 protein. The repertoire holds roughly 550,000 distinct CDR3 sequences, with approximately 25% as singletons. These data are also associated with another study on T cells of mothers and their children.

Material: blood. The receptors were sampled from a boy between 10 and 17 years old in good health.

The rearrangement joins TRBV7-2 to TRBJ1-1; D call uncertain. CDR1 and CDR2 from the germline V gene are SGHTA and FQGNSA. The CDR3 spans 15 residues. Trimming cost V 5 bases and J 0 bases, with 13 bases left between them. The chain's CDR3 is CASSPRAPMNTEAFF. As DNA, the CDR3 is TGTGCCAGCAGCCCCCGGGCCCCCATGAACACTGAAGCTTTCTTT.

The V gene is TRBV19, the J gene TRBJ2-5; a weak D match, TRBD2 (6 bases). The better agreement between TRBJ2-1 and the DNA end casts doubt on the J call. The CDR3 runs to 13 residues. CDR1 is LNHDA and CDR2 is SQIVND in the germline V gene (reference sequence). This chain's CDR3 is CASSIAPAGEQFF. CDR3 DNA sequence: TGTGCCAGTAGTATAGCCCCAGCGGGTGAGCAGTTCTTC.

This rearrangement joins TRBV7-9 to TRBJ2-3, with D possibly called TRBD1 or TRBD2 (5 bases each). This CDR3 comprises 14 residues. Germline V lookup: CDR1 SEHNR, CDR2 FQNEAQ (reference sequence). V lost 2 bases to trimming and J lost 3 bases, with 9 bases between them. The CDR3 here is CASSLSGLTDTQYF. The DNA for the CDR3 is TGTGCCAGCAGCTTATCGGGGCTTACAGATACGCAGTATTTT.

This sequence joins TRBV2 and TRBJ2-5, with D tentatively TRBD1 or TRBD2 (5 bases each). This CDR3 has 11 amino acids. Trimming removed 7 bases from V and 5 bases from J, with 8 bases in between. CDR1 SNHLY and CDR2 FYNNEI come from the germline V gene. Here the CDR3 reads CASKEGETQYF. The CDR3 DNA sequence: TGTGCCAGCAAAGAGGGGGAGACCCAGTACTTC.

The sample holds a few counts of this clonotype. The V call is TRBV3-1, the J call TRBJ2-2; D is unresolved. This CDR3 spans 14 amino acids. CDR1 is LGHDT and CDR2 is YNNKEL in the germline V gene (reference sequence). V was clipped by 1 base and J by 7 bases, with 10 bases between them. CDR3 sequence (DNA): TGTGCCAGCAGCCAAGGGGGATTCTACGGGGAGCTGTTTTTT. Protein sequence: CASSQGGFYGELFF.

This sequence joins TRBV28 and TRBJ2-1; possibly TRBD1 or TRBD2 for D (6 bases each). V lost 6 bases and J lost 7, with 19 bases in between. The CDR3 length is 15 residues. Germline-derived CDR1 and CDR2 are MDHEN and SYDVKM. Written as DNA, the CDR3 is TGTGCCAGCAGCACCGGGGGCCCCAGTGGGAATGAGCAGTTCTTC. Translating it yields CASSTGGPSGNEQFF.

There are many counts of this clonotype. V gene TRBV7-9 combines with J gene TRBJ2-7; D could derive from TRBD1 or TRBD2 (5 bases each). Trimming removed 5 bases from V and 2 bases from J, with 10 bases in between. CDR1 is SEHNR, CDR2 FQNEAQ, per germline (reference sequence). The CDR3 is made up of 13 amino acids. CDR3 in amino acids: CASSPGPTYEQYF. The DNA for the CDR3 is TGTGCCAGCAGCCCGGGACCCACCTACGAGCAGTACTTC. The full variable domain, with the rest looked up from reference TRBV7-9 and TRBJ2-7, is DTGVSQNPRHKITKRGQNVTFRCDPISEHNRLYWYRQTLGQGPEFLTYFQNEAQLEKSRLLSDRFSAERPKGSFSTLEIQRTEQGDSAMYLCASSPGPTYEQYFGPGTRLTVT.

This rearrangement joins TRBV27 to TRBJ2-1; 12 bases line up with TRBD2. J lost 6 bases, V lost 7 bases, and 7 bases had no gene match. The CDR3 runs to 15 residues. Germline V gives CDR1 MNHEY, CDR2 SMNVEV (reference sequence). The CDR3 DNA sequence: TGTGCCAGCATCCCTAGCGGGAGGGCCGCCAATGAGCAGTTCTTC. It codes for CASIPSGRAANEQFF.

The gene calls are TRBV2 and TRBJ2-5; 10 bases match TRBD2. This CDR3 spans 16 amino acids. The germline V gene has CDR1 SNHLY and CDR2 FYNNEI. V dropped 3 bases and J dropped 2; count of bases not matched to a gene: 6. Here the CDR3 DNA reads TGTGCCAGCAGTGAGTTACTAGCGGGACTTCAAGAGACCCAGTACTTC. This encodes CASSELLAGLQETQYF. Based on the CDR3 plus reference TRBV2 and TRBJ2-5, the full variable domain is EPEVTQTPSHQVTQMGQEVILRCVPISNHLYFYWYRQILGQKVEFLVSFYNNEISEKSEIFDDQFSVERPDGSNFTLKIRSTKLEDSAMYFCASSELLAGLQETQYFGPGTRLLVL.

J is TRBJ2-1 and V is TRBV5-1; 7 nucleotides agree with TRBD2. The germline CDR1 and CDR2 sequences are SGHRS and YFSETQ. This CDR3 has 15 residues. Losses at the gene ends were 0 bases for V and 8 bases for J; bases not matched to a gene: 8. The CDR3 DNA sequence: TGCGCCAGCAGCTTGGGAGGACTAGTTTACGATGAGCAGTTCTTC. It is translated as CASSLGGLVYDEQFF.

This chain connects TRBV27 to TRBJ1-2; the D gene is possibly TRBD1 (6 bases). The CDR3 consists of 14 residues. Germline V gives CDR1 MNHEY, CDR2 SMNVEV (reference sequence). The V and J ends lost 3 bases and 3 bases respectively, with 11 bases between them. CDR3 sequence reads: CASSFRQGHYGYTF. CDR3 coding DNA: TGTGCCAGCAGTTTTAGGCAGGGGCACTATGGCTACACCTTC.

This clonotype was observed at least ten times. The junction shows a germline mismatch at one end, possibly a read error. The chain has TRBV5-1 and TRBJ2-7; D unresolved. Germline V CDR1 and CDR2: SGHRS, YFSETQ. CDR3 length equals 13 residues. CDR3 sequence (DNA): TGTGCCAGCAGCTTAGGGCGGTCCTACGAGCAGTACTTC. Translation gives CASSLGRSYEQYF.

The chain couples TRBV15 to TRBJ2-5; 7 bases match TRBD1. The CDR3 has 13 amino acids. CDR1 and CDR2 (germline): LNHNV, YYDKDF (reference sequence). Trimming at V came to 8 bases and at J to 5 bases, leaving 8 bases not matched to a gene. The CDR3 DNA is TGTGCCACCGGGGACAGAGCCGACGAGACCCAGTACTTC. Protein product: CATGDRADETQYF.